The entry that follows covers one T cell receptor (beta chain) sequence. This sample is drawn from a study of OX40 agonist ivuxolimab in advanced cancers. Trimming took 0 bases from V and 3 from J, leaving 3 bases between them. This CDR3 is built from 13 residues. In germline, CDR1 is SGDLS, CDR2 YYNGEE. Sequencing used immunoSEQ multiplex PCR; TCRdb keeps in-frame clones, though not all of them. The sample consists of around 54,000 clones, less than 95% of them appearing once. The sample in question was CD4+ or CD8+ T cells sorted from blood, obtained in a trial of the OX40 agonist ivuxolimab. The V call is TRBV9, the J call TRBJ2-2; D not certain. The clonotype comes from an adult with an advanced solid tumor such as melanoma, head and neck, liver or kidney cancer. CDR3: CASSVGDTGELFF. The CDR3 DNA reads as TGTGCCAGCAGCGTAGGGGACACCGGGGAGCTGTTTTTT.